One T cell receptor beta chain is described in this entry. Assay: immunoSEQ multiplex PCR; the TCRdb copy retains only in-frame clones and omits some. The profile covers some 120,000 clones, with roughly 90% appearing a single time and about 2.1% taken by the ten largest. The V gene's germline CDR1 is SGHAT and CDR2 FQNNGV. The CDR3 has 14 amino acids. The germline V and J ends were trimmed by 0 bases and 6 bases, with 11 bases remaining between them. These data come from a study of cytomegalovirus exposure and HLA in healthy donors. Input material: PBMCs. This receptor was identified in a woman younger than 30 in good health and CMV-seronegative. The rearrangement links TRBV11-2 to TRBJ1-2; D gene unclear. CDR3 sequence reads: CASSLDRWGDGYTF. In DNA, the CDR3 is TGTGCCAGCAGCTTAGATCGTTGGGGAGATGGCTACACCTTC.